The clone carrying this T cell receptor (beta chain) showed up just once. Its antigen is as yet unknown. The sample is drawn from a study of early T cells in non-severe SARS-CoV-2 infection. TCRdb fed the 5' RACE reads into MiXCR, producing one record per CDR3 protein. Here the sample spans 95,000 to 150,000 distinct CDR3 sequences, 14% to 15% being singletons. This CDR3 is built from 14 residues. The V and J ends lost 0 bases and 5 bases respectively, with 11 bases between them. Germline V gives CDR1 SGHDT, CDR2 YYEEEE. Study-wide findings and caveats: VDJdb matches were skewed toward anti-spike CD8 T cell responses.

The sample was whole blood. V gene TRBV5-6 combines with J gene TRBJ2-5; D may be TRBD1 (5 bases). This clonotype originated in an adult who was a healthcare worker with PCR-confirmed SARS-CoV-2 infection or an uninfected control (not recorded which). This CDR3 reads CASSLGGADETQYF. The CDR3, as DNA: TGTGCCAGCAGCTTGGGTGGGGCTGATGAGACCCAGTACTTC.